This T cell receptor (beta chain) was sequenced during a study of CD8+CD57+ T cells in acquired aplastic anemia (dated by TCRdb to the late 2010s). Study-level background: DNA extracted from sorted CD4+ and CD8+ cells had a mean of approximately 3 ug, with a range of roughly 0.19 to 27.4 ug. A CD8+CD57+ expansion meant a frequency higher than the mean frequency seen in healthy subjects. Beyond this particular receptor, the publication reports: Around 30 CD8+ CDR3 sequences were shared between patients and controls but appeared highly expressed in patients and within their immunodominant clones. CD8+ Simpson's diversity did not differ significantly between patients and healthy controls (P=0.060).

Flow cytometry had shown CD8+CD57+ cell expansion in the patients selected for sequencing. All patients had severe acquired aplastic anemia diagnosed by International Study of Aplastic Anemia and Agranulocytosis and Camitta criteria. No patient had received any therapy when blood was sampled. In this study, sorted CD4+ and CD8+ T cells from the blood of healthy subjects and of severe aplastic anemia patients had their TCR repertoires deep-sequenced. In the USA, patient enrollment took place under clinicaltrials.gov protocols 00001620, 01623167, 00001397, 00071045, 00081523 and 00961064. Ficoll-Paque density gradient centrifugation was used to isolate peripheral blood mononuclear cells. Before DNA was extracted, CD4+ and CD8+ T cells were sorted using either FACS or magnetic beads. This clonotype was recorded at least ten times. Its antigen remains unidentified. Base qualities are not at hand, and no much larger clone is one base apart.

Profiling of TCR beta VDJ combinations and CDR3 sequences used genomic DNA as the template. TCR repertoire sequencing was run on an Illumina HiSeq 2000. The study's processing was this. TRBV/TRBJ rearrangement plots, CDR3 size and DJ length profiles, and Simpson's diversity index were used to assess repertoires. The immunodominant clone was defined as the most abundant DNA sequence in deep sequencing data. CDR3 amino acid sequences were screened for sharing across subjects and compared with published repertoires and the VDJdb database. Using fastp at Q25 and MiXCR, TCRdb reprocessed the public reads and kept productive beta chains. Rows matching on CDR3 protein sequence are summarized as one entry with the most common DNA and genes. These V and J calls derive from TCRdb rather than the authors' analysis. Recorded for this sample are about 120,000 distinct CDR3 sequences; 55% to 70% of them occurred a single time. In total, the top ten clones hold around 27% of the sample.

V is pared back by 3 bases and J by 5 bases, with 11 bases lying between the germline termini. The CDR3 measures 14 amino acids from cysteine to phenylalanine. CDR3 DNA only is kept here, 42 bases in frame from base 1. The sequencing sample was made of sorted CD4+, CD8+, or CD8+CD57+ T cells (not recorded which) from PBMCs. The sequence derives from a human donor with aplastic anemia. The chain employs TRBV12-3 or TRBV12-4 and TRBJ1-5; the D gene is perhaps TRBD1, from 6 matching bases. Here is the DNA: TGTGCCAGCAGTTTCACCAGGGGTGATCAGCCCCAGCATTTT. Translated, this is CASSFTRGDQPQHF.